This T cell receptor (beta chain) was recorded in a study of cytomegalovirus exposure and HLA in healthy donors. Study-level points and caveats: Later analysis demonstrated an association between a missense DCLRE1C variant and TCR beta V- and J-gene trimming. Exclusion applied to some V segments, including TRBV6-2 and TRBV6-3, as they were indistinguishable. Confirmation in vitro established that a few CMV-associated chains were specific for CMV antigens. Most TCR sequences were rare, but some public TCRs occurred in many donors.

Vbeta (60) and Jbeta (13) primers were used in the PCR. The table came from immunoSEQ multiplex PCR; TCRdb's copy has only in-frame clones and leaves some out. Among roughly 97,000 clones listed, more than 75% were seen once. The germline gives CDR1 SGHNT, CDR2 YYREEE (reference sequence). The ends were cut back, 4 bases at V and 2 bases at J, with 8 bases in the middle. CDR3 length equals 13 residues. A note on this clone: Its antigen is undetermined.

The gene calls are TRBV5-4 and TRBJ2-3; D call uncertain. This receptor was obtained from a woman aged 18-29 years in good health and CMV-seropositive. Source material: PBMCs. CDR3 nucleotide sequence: TGTGCCAGCAGCCAAGCCAACACAGATACGCAGTATTTT. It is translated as CASSQANTDTQYF.